This T cell receptor (beta chain) was recorded in a study of shared clonotypes between healthy human individuals (dated by TCRdb to 2018 to 2021). Describing the broader study: Three men and a couple of women, aged 18 to 49 years, made up the cohort. To estimate repertoire size and how much clonotypes are shared between individuals, the study performed deep sequencing of blood TCR repertoires from about 5 healthy adults. Different laboratories and diverse techniques were used to prepare libraries and sequence TCR repertoires, to increase sequencing depth and limit assay-specific biases. For each donor, CD4 naive and CD4 memory were each run on three plates, CD8 naive on two plates, and CD8 memory on one plate. Leukapheresis yielded between about 0.85 and 10 billion PBMCs per donor.

Using the deep immunoSEQ assay, TCR CDR3 regions were amplified from genomic DNA by multiplex PCR. For each cell subset, the extracted genomic DNA was distributed evenly across all wells of several immunoSEQ 96-well plates, and each plate served as one replicate. Each replicate PCR for sorted subsets received around 200 ng genomic DNA, equal to roughly 29,000 T cell genomes. Purified libraries were measured with a Qubit 3.0 fluorometer, size-checked on a Bioanalyzer 2100, and measured again with the KAPA Library Quantification kit. A separate single-read 150-cycle Illumina NextSeq 550 flow cell was used to sequence each immunoSEQ 96-well plate. As for the authors' bioinformatics: Because the immunoSEQ output included only junctional sequences and no quality scores, the filtering could not be the same as the filtering used for full-length reads. Sequences were annotated with PyIR, a Python wrapper for IgBLAST v1.9, and V/J genes and CDR3 were assigned using IMGT germline references. Any read was removed if the V/J assignment was weak (E-value above 1e-6), the CDR3 was missing, or the read contained stop codons, out-of-frame junctions, or ambiguous translated residues. A V3J clonotype was defined by an identical inferred V gene, J gene, and CDR3 amino acid sequence. To compute the percentage overlap between repertoires, the number of shared unique clonotypes was divided by the size of the smaller repertoire. Richness of each repertoire was evaluated using RTK rarefaction, the Chao1 estimator, and Recon v2.1 estimates of unobserved clonotypes. OLGA was used to compute generation probabilities for all TCRbeta clonotypes that the gDNA method yielded from a few donors. TCRdb took over this immuneACCESS table, retaining in-frame rearrangements with V and J assigned. Such tables are incomplete; in checked studies, under half of the missing clones stem from an unresolved V gene, and the remainder is unexplained. The V and J calls and clone size come from that table; D and trimming were worked out from the DNA. The sample table shows hundreds of thousands of clones, and 97% are seen once. 0.057% of the sample is taken by the ten largest.

What the authors observed across the whole study: Approximately 5% of naive CD4, 3.5% of naive CD8, approximately 2% of memory CD4, and more than 0.35% of memory CD8 clonotypes were shared across a few donors. Incomplete sequencing was indicated by rarefaction of sorted-subset datasets, despite the large sequencing depth. The small number of donors limited the genetic and exposure-history diversity represented. Estimated clonotype richness was generally larger for naive than for memory subsets. Compared with non-shared clonotypes, the clonotypes found in all four sorted-subset donors had higher generation probabilities. Pairwise subsampling led to the expectation that sequencing depth would affect the degree of clonotype sharing among donors. Only blood was sampled, and tissue TCR repertoires likely differ from those in blood.

A note on this clone: Its antigen remains undetermined. Base qualities are not provided; no much larger clone lies one nucleotide away.

V is pruned by 6 bases and J by 5 bases, leaving 7 bases of the junction without a gene match. The germline V gene (reference sequence) gives CDR1 as MNHNY and CDR2 as SVGAGI. The CDR3 runs 15 amino acids, cysteine and phenylalanine included. Kept here is only the CDR3 DNA, which spans 45 bases and is read in frame from base 1. Donors were healthy HIV-negative adults with no recently reported acute infections or vaccinations. Every donor was a Caucasian adult living in Nashville, Tennessee, USA. CD4+ T cells were enriched through magnetic negative selection, after which naive cells were positively selected on CD45RA and the remaining negative fraction served as the memory subset. After blood collection by leukapheresis, PBMCs were isolated using Ficoll-Histopaque density gradient centrifugation and then cryopreserved in the vapor phase of liquid nitrogen. Analytical flow cytometry was used to check the purity and quantity of each magnetically sorted T cell population. Each sorted fraction had its genomic DNA isolated and then quantified by UV absorbance on a Nanodrop 2000c.

The sequence links TRBV6-6 to TRBJ1-5; 10 bases in the middle match TRBD1. This TCR was recovered from a woman younger than 45 in good health. The sequenced material came from naive CD4+ T cells sorted from blood. The sample's cell subset or site label, in plain terms: CD45RA+ positively selected. The bases are TGTGCCAGCAGGACGGGACAGGGGAGGGATCAGCCCCAGCATTTT. Its product reads: CASRTGQGRDQPQHF.